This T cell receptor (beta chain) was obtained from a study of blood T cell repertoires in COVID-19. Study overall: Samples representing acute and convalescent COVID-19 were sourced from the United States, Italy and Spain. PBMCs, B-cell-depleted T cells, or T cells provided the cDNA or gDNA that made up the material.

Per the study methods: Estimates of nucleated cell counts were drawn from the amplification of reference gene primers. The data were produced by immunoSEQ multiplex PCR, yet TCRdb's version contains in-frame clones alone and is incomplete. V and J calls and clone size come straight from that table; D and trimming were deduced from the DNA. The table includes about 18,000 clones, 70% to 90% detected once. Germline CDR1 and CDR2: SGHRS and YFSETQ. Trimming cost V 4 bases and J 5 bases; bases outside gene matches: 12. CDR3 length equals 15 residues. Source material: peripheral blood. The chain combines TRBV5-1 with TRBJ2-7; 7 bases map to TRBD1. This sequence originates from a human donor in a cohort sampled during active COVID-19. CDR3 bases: TGCGCCAGCAGCCCCCGGACAGGTCCGGTGAACGAGCAGTACTTC. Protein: CASSPRTGPVNEQYF.